This record covers a single TCR beta chain. The record originates from a study of technical replicates of blood from several donors. Generated by immunoSEQ multiplex PCR, the TCRdb table keeps only in-frame clones and is missing some. Here the sample spans under 95,000 clones, around 94% being singletons. V was cut by 3 bases and J by 5 bases, with 18 bases left in between. The CDR3 sequence is 15 residues long. Germline V gene lookup returns CDR1 SGDLS and CDR2 YYNGEE. This clonotype originated in a human donor in good health. What was sequenced was T cells isolated from PBMCs. The chain links TRBV9 to TRBJ2-7, with TRBD1 as a possible D gene (6 bases). This chain's CDR3 is CASSGGAGTTHEQYF. DNA for the CDR3: TGTGCCAGCAGCGGAGGGGCCGGGACAACCCACGAGCAGTACTTC.